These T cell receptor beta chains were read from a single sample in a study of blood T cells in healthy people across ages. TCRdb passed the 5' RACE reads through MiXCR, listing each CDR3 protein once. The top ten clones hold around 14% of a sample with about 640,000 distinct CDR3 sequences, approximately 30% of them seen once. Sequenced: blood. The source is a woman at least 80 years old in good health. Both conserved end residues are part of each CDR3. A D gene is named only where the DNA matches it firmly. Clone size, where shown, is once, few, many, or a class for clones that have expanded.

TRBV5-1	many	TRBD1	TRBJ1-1	CASSGRTGGKAEAFF	TGCGCCAGCAGCGGAAGGACAGGGGGCAAGGCTGAAGCTTTCTTT
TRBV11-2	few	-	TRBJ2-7	CASSPSGTVSGEQYF	TGTGCCAGCAGCCCCTCCGGGACGGTCTCGGGCGAGCAGTACTTC
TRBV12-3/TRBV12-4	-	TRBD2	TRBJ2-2	CASSYSGGANTGELFF	TGTGCCAGCAGCTATAGCGGGGGGGCGAACACCGGGGAGCTGTTTTTT
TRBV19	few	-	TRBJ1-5	CASSIGKGVTPQHF	TGTGCCAGTAGTATAGGCAAGGGTGTGACGCCCCAGCATTTT
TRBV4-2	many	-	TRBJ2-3	CASSSNIGGQLATSTDTQYF	TGTGCCAGCAGCTCAAATATCGGGGGACAGCTTGCGACTAGCACAGATACGCAGTATTTT
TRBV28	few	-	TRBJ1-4	CASSPLNRDPTNEKLFF	TGTGCCAGCAGTCCATTAAACAGGGACCCAACTAATGAAAAACTGTTTTTT
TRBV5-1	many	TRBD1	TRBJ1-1	CASSYTPTGGTEAFF	TGCGCCAGCAGCTATACACCGACAGGGGGGACTGAAGCTTTCTTT
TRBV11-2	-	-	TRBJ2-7	CASSLMRGGPSSYEQYF	TGTGCCAGCAGCTTAATGCGGGGAGGCCCCTCCTCCTACGAGCAGTACTTC
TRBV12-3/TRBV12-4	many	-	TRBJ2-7	CASQQGAGYEQYF	TGTGCCTCACAACAGGGAGCGGGCTACGAGCAGTACTTC
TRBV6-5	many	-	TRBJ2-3	CASGPTGSTDTQYF	TGTGCCAGCGGTCCAACAGGGAGCACAGATACGCAGTATTTT
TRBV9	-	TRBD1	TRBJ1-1	CASSPHQGGDTEAFF	TGTGCCAGCAGCCCCCATCAGGGGGGGGACACTGAAGCTTTCTTT